The text below deals with one TCR beta chain. Repertoires were generated with immunoSEQ multiplex PCR, while TCRdb's copy carries only in-frame clones and drops some. The sample has 160,000 or so clones, about 93% seen once. Germline-derived CDR1 and CDR2 are LNHDA and SQIVND (reference sequence). The CDR3 runs 14 residues. Trimming left V 6 bases short and J 4 bases short, with 12 bases between. The sample is drawn from a study of control samples from healthy donors and cancer patients. This clonotype was obtained from a man aged 50-59 years in good health. Sequences were obtained from blood. The rearrangement links TRBV19 to TRBJ2-2, with TRBD2 as a possible D gene (5 bases). The DNA of the CDR3 is TGTGCCAGTAGGGAGGCCCTCTTCACCGGGGAGCTGTTTTTT. Its protein product is CASREALFTGELFF.